This section outlines one T cell receptor beta chain sequence together with its context. All exposed participants met a person with COVID-19 within 2 weeks before entering the study. These data are taken from a study of blood T cell repertoires in COVID-19. In the authors' workflow: Using reference gene primer amplification, nucleated cell counts were estimated. Produced via immunoSEQ multiplex PCR; TCRdb's table is partial and in-frame only. V and J calls and clone size are given by that table; D and trimming were obtained from the DNA. Of 250,000 to 350,000 clones listed, nearly 90% were seen once; the top ten hold roughly 2.9%. Germline assignment: CDR1 LGHDT and CDR2 YNNKEL (reference sequence). The CDR3 runs 14 residues. Trimming cost V 4 bases and J 2 bases; bases outside gene matches: 5.

The TCR comes from a woman in her fifties or sixties who had been exposed to COVID-19. The chain recombines TRBV3-1 (or the pseudogene TRBV3-2) with TRBJ2-7; TRBD1 aligns across 7 bases. Sequences were obtained from PBMCs or T cells enriched from blood (not recorded which). As DNA, the CDR3 is TGTGCCAGCAGCCCCGGGGACAGCCCCTACGAGCAGTACTTC. Encoded protein: CASSPGDSPYEQYF.